The clone carrying this T cell receptor beta chain qualifies as medium-sized. Germline V CDR1 and CDR2: MGHDK, SYGVNS. The CDR3 sequence is 12 residues long. Deletions cut 2 bases from V and 9 bases from J, with 8 bases between. These data are taken from a study of immune characterization of retroperitoneal liposarcoma. One entry per CDR3 protein results from TCRdb running MiXCR on the PCR reads. The table records 10,000 or so distinct CDR3 sequences, 28% of them present only once. The V and J genes are TRBV25-1 and TRBJ2-1; the D is unclear. Material for sequencing was tumor tissue. The sequence was obtained from a male donor with retroperitoneal liposarcoma. The CDR3 is CASSEGRLEQFF. The CDR3 region has the DNA TGTGCCAGCAGTGAAGGTCGGCTTGAGCAGTTCTTC.